One TCR beta chain is described in this entry. The protocol was immunoSEQ multiplex PCR, while the TCRdb copy is restricted to in-frame clones and leaves out a portion. Here the sample spans around 21,000 clones, around 83% being singletons. CDR1 and CDR2 from the germline V gene are MNHEY and SMNVEV (reference sequence). The CDR3 spans 16 residues. V lost 8 bases, J lost 0 bases, and 10 bases stayed unmatched. The data were obtained in a study of T cells in localized non-small cell lung cancer. The chain is built from TRBV27 and TRBJ2-4, with 7 nucleotides matching TRBD1. Source: peripheral blood, taken before any cancer treatment. The clonotype originates from a man between 40 and 70 years old with stage I lung adenocarcinoma. This CDR3 is CASGPGTVLAKNIQYF. CDR3 DNA: TGTGCCAGCGGCCCTGGGACAGTGCTAGCCAAAAACATTCAGTACTTC.